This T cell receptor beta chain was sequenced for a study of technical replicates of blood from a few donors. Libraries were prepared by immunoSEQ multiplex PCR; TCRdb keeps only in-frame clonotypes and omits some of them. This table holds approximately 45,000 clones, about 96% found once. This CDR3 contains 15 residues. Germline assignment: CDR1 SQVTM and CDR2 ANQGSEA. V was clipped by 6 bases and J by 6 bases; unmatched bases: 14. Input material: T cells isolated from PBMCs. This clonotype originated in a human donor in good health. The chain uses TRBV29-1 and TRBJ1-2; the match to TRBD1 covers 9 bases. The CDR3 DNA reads TGCAGCGTACCGCTTAGGACAGGGGAAGCAGATGGCTACACCTTC. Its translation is CSVPLRTGEADGYTF. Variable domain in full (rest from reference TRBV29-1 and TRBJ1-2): SAVISQKPSRDICQRGTSLTIQCQVDSQVTMMFWYRQQPGQSLTLIATANQGSEATYESGFVIDKFPISRPNLTFSTLTVSNMSPEDSSIYLCSVPLRTGEADGYTFGSGTRLTVV.